A single sample is the source of the 10 T cell receptor beta chains below, sequenced in a study of cytomegalovirus exposure and HLA in healthy donors. The PCR was carried out with 60 Vbeta primers and 13 Jbeta primers. The table came from immunoSEQ multiplex PCR; TCRdb's copy has only in-frame clones and leaves some out. The profile shows over 100,000 clones, around 84% of them singletons. The sample was PBMCs. These receptors were collected from a woman in her twenties or thirties in good health and CMV-seropositive.

This chain links TRBV9 with TRBJ1-6; D not resolved. Germline CDR1 SGDLS, CDR2 YYNGEE. The length of the CDR3 is 15 residues. The germline V and J ends were trimmed by 3 bases and 3 bases, with 10 bases remaining between them. The chain's CDR3 is CASSASRSYNSPLHF. The CDR3 nucleotides are TGTGCCAGCAGCGCTTCACGGAGCTATAATTCACCCCTCCACTTT.

J is TRBJ1-1 and V is TRBV4-3, with D hard to call. V was clipped by 5 bases and J by 3 bases, with 7 bases between them. The V gene's germline CDR1 is LGHNA and CDR2 YSLEER. CDR3 length: 12 amino acids. The CDR3 sequence: CASSGEDTEAFF. CDR3 nucleotide sequence: TGCGCCAGCAGCGGAGAGGACACTGAAGCTTTCTTT.

The rearrangement joins TRBV7-6 to TRBJ2-5, with 8 positions matching TRBD2. Germline CDR1 reads SGHVS; CDR2 reads FNYEAQ. The CDR3 has 16 residues. Unmatched junction bases numbered 13, after V lost 5 bases and J lost 5 bases. CDR3 in amino acids: CASSPRGGFTGETQYF. The CDR3 DNA reads TGTGCCAGCAGCCCCCGGGGGGGGTTCACTGGCGAGACCCAGTACTTC.

The chain employs TRBV6-6 and TRBJ1-5, with D perhaps matching TRBD1 (6 bases). The CDR3 extends over 14 amino acids. Per the germline V gene, CDR1 is MNHNY and CDR2 is SVGAGI (reference sequence). Trimming shortened V by 8 bases and J by 4 bases, and 15 bases separated the two germline ends. This CDR3 reads CASRPGGQNQPQHF. CDR3 nucleotide sequence: TGTGCCAGCCGCCCGGGGGGCCAAAATCAGCCCCAGCATTTT.

As to this clone: Other DNA sequences within the sample encode an identical CDR3. This rearrangement joins TRBV5-1 to TRBJ2-2; D ambiguous. This CDR3 region has 16 residues. Germline-derived CDR1 and CDR2 are SGHRS and YFSETQ. The V end lost 0 bases, the J end lost 0 bases, and 9 bases lay between the germline ends. The CDR3 nucleotides are TGCGCCAGCAGCTTGGCTGGCCTGGCGAACACCGGGGAGCTGTTTTTT. Its translation: CASSLAGLANTGELFF.

The V gene is TRBV19, the J gene TRBJ1-6; D is ambiguous. Trimming removed 6 bases from V and 8 bases from J, with 11 bases in between. The CDR3 has 13 amino acids. Germline CDR1 and CDR2: LNHDA and SQIVND (reference sequence). The CDR3 reads CASSAFPDSPLHF. CDR3 in DNA: TGTGCCAGTAGCGCCTTCCCAGATTCACCCCTCCACTTT.

The V gene is TRBV7-6, the J gene TRBJ1-5; TRBD1 is a possible D gene (5 bases). V was clipped by 1 base and J by 6 bases, with 7 bases between them. CDR3 size: 13 residues. Germline CDR1 and CDR2: SGHVS and FNYEAQ. The CDR3 protein is CASSLGTGQPQHF. The CDR3 DNA reads TGTGCCAGCAGCTTAGGAACAGGTCAGCCCCAGCATTTT.

This sequence joins TRBV7-2 and TRBJ2-3; TRBD2 agrees at 11 bases. V lost 5 bases and J lost 4; bases outside the gene matches: 5. This CDR3 has 15 residues. CDR1 and CDR2 (germline): SGHTA, FQGNSA. CDR3 nucleotide sequence: TGTGCCAGCAGCATTAGCGGGGGGGCCCCAGATACGCAGTATTTT. This codes for CASSISGGAPDTQYF.

The V gene is TRBV9, the J gene TRBJ1-2; weak D call: TRBD1 (5 bases). Trimming took 0 bases from V and 8 from J, leaving 17 bases between them. CDR1 is SGDLS, CDR2 YYNGEE, per germline. There are 15 residues in the CDR3. The CDR3 loop reads CASSVALGDGGGYTF. As DNA, the CDR3 is TGTGCCAGCAGCGTAGCTCTTGGGGACGGAGGGGGCTACACCTTC. Full variable domain (rest looked up from reference TRBV9 and TRBJ1-2): DSGVTQTPKHLITATGQRVTLRCSPRSGDLSVYWYQQSLDQGLQFLIQYYNGEERAKGNILERFSAQQFPDLHSELNLSSLELGDSALYFCASSVALGDGGGYTFGSGTRLTVV.

The V call is TRBV5-4, the J call TRBJ2-5; the match to TRBD1 covers 9 bases. Germline V gives CDR1 SGHNT, CDR2 YYREEE (reference sequence). CDR3 size: 16 residues. V dropped 0 bases and J dropped 5; count of bases not matched to a gene: 8. As DNA, the CDR3 is TGTGCCAGCAGCTTGGTTCAACAGGGGGCGGGGGAGACCCAGTACTTC. This encodes CASSLVQQGAGETQYF.